This TCR beta chain was captured by sequencing in a study of long-term antiretroviral therapy in people with HIV. V was clipped by 0 bases and J by 2 bases, with 14 bases between them. Germline V gene lookup returns CDR1 SNHLY and CDR2 FYNNEI. The CDR3 covers 17 residues. Samples were assayed with immunoSEQ v3.0 at survey level. Produced via immunoSEQ multiplex PCR; TCRdb's table is partial and in-frame only. The sample carries about 25,000 clones, roughly 80% recorded once. This sequence joins TRBV2 and TRBJ1-3; D is uncertain. The sequence was collected from a man between 25 and 39 years old with HIV. The sequencing used unsorted PBMCs, collected 2.1 years after starting antiretroviral therapy. The CDR3 spells CASSEALWVDTGNTIYF. The CDR3 nucleotides read TGTGCCAGCAGTGAAGCGCTTTGGGTAGACACTGGAAACACCATATATTTT.